A selection of T cell receptor beta chains follows, all from one sample in a study of T cells after yellow fever vaccination. Via MiXCR, TCRdb re-called the 5' RACE reads, giving one row per CDR3 protein. Of about 580,000 distinct CDR3 sequences in the sample, about 17% were seen once. Specimen: PBMCs, collected around 5 days after the first yellow fever vaccination. The receptors derive from a man between 18 and 35 years old who received the YFV17D yellow fever vaccine. CDR3s include the opening cysteine and the closing phenylalanine or tryptophan. The D gene is left open where the match is weak. The size entry is marked missing in some rows and otherwise reads once, few, many or a size class.

v_gene	d_gene	abundance	j_gene	CDR3nt	CDR3aa
TRBV7-2	TRBD1	-	TRBJ1-1	TGTGCCAGCAGCTTAAGGGGGCTGGGCACTGAAGCTTTCTTT	CASSLRGLGTEAFF
TRBV2	-	few	TRBJ1-4	TGTGCCAGCAAGGAGTTCTCGTTCTCAACTAATGAAAAACTGTTTTTT	CASKEFSFSTNEKLFF
TRBV12-3/TRBV12-4	-	-	TRBJ1-2	TGTGCCACCGATCAGGGGCAGGGCAAGGGCTACACCTTC	CATDQGQGKGYTF
TRBV7-9	-	-	TRBJ2-5	TGTGCCAGCAGCCCCATTTACTCGCGGCCCCGCCAAGAGACCCAGTACTTC	CASSPIYSRPRQETQYF
TRBV7-9	TRBD1	-	TRBJ1-1	TGTGCCAGCAGCTTAGGTCGGCAGGGGGCCTTTGCTTTCTTT	CASSLGRQGAFAFF
TRBV6-5	-	few	TRBJ2-2	TGTGCCAGCAGTTACTCACACTCGGGGTGGAACACCGGGGAGCTGTTTTTT	CASSYSHSGWNTGELFF
TRBV6-5	-	few	TRBJ2-1	TGTGCCAGCAGCAACGGGGGAGAGCAGTTCTTC	CASSNGGEQFF
TRBV7-2	-	-	TRBJ1-5	TGTGCCAGCAGCTTAGACAGGGATGAGCCCCAGCATTTT	CASSLDRDEPQHF
TRBV5-1	-	-	TRBJ2-2	TGCGCCAGCAGCTTGGCCGTAACAGAGCTCACCGGGGAGCTGTTTTTT	CASSLAVTELTGELFF
TRBV20-1	-	-	TRBJ1-6	TGCAGTGCTAGCGAGAGCTCCTATAATTCACCCCTCCACTTT	CSASESSYNSPLHF
TRBV7-2	TRBD2	few	TRBJ2-7	TGTGCCAGCAGCACCCAGCGGGGGCCTTCCTACGAGCAGTACTTC	CASSTQRGPSYEQYF
TRBV10-3	-	-	TRBJ2-3	TGTGCCATCAGTTTAGGGGAGCTCCAAAATACGCAGTATTTT	CAISLGELQNTQYF
TRBV5-1	TRBD1	-	TRBJ2-2	TGCGCCAGCAGCCTTCCCCGACAGGGGGCTTCCGGGGAGCTGTTTTTT	CASSLPRQGASGELFF
TRBV5-6	TRBD2	few	TRBJ2-3	TGTGCCAGCAGCTCATACTTGGCGGGGGGGCTGACAGATACGCAGTATTTT	CASSSYLAGGLTDTQYF
TRBV11-2	TRBD1	few	TRBJ1-6	TGTGCCAGCAGCTGGGACAGGGCGATCCCTAATTCACCCCTCCACTTT	CASSWDRAIPNSPLHF